Included here is one T cell receptor (beta chain) sequence, with context. A multiplex PCR was run with 60 Vbeta primers and 13 Jbeta primers. Method: immunoSEQ multiplex PCR; TCRdb's copy keeps in-frame clones and lacks some. In the table there are over 150,000 clones, 75% to 85% of which are singletons. This sample stems from a study of cytomegalovirus exposure and HLA in healthy donors. Trimming took off 7 bases at V and 4 bases at J, with 13 bases between the two ends. The CDR3 sequence is 13 residues long. The germline V gene has CDR1 SNHLY and CDR2 FYNNEI. Sequenced material: PBMCs. The chain has TRBV2 and TRBJ1-2, with D tentatively TRBD1 (6 bases). This sequence was found in a girl between 5 and 17 years old in good health and CMV-seropositive. The CDR3 nucleotides are TGTGCCAGCACTGAGACAGGCGCCTATGGCTACACCTTC. This gives the protein CASTETGAYGYTF.